This T cell receptor (beta chain) was sequenced for a study of blood T cell repertoires in COVID-19. The CDR3 loop spans 15 amino acids. CDR1 is MNHEY and CDR2 is SVGAGI in the germline V gene. Trimming took 7 bases from V and 5 from J; bases not matched to a gene: 7. Data came from immunoSEQ multiplex PCR; TCRdb stores just in-frame clones and leaves some out. The sample consists of tens of thousands of clones, around 87% of them appearing once. Sequenced sample: peripheral blood. V usage is TRBV6-5 and J usage is TRBJ2-2, with 10 positions matching TRBD2. The source is a human donor with acute or convalescent COVID-19. The donor label of this sample is uncertain. In nucleotides, the CDR3 is TGTGCCAGCACGTTAGCGGGGGGCCGGACCGGGGAGCTGTTTTTT. Translated, it gives CASTLAGGRTGELFF.